This record looks at one T cell receptor beta chain sequence and its context. This record comes from a study of blood T cell repertoires in COVID-19. Looking at the study overall: Spain, Italy and the United States supplied samples that represented acute and convalescent COVID-19. PBMCs, B-cell-depleted T cells, or T cells provided the cDNA or gDNA that made up the material.

Trimming removed 2 bases at V and 3 bases at J, with 10 bases between. The CDR3 is 14 amino acids. The germline V gene encodes CDR1 KGHSH and CDR2 LQKENI. Original processing notes: Amplified reference gene primers provided the basis for estimating nucleated cell counts. Only in-frame clones appear in the TCRdb table, and some are missing; sequencing was by immunoSEQ multiplex PCR. V, J and clone size are taken as reported in that table, and D and trimming were inferred from the DNA itself. The table shows 310,000 or so clones, with about 83% occurring only once. This receptor was obtained from a woman in her forties or fifties with acute or convalescent COVID-19. This sequence joins TRBV18 and TRBJ2-5; D may be TRBD2 (5 bases). Sequenced material: peripheral blood. As DNA, the CDR3 is TGTGCCAGCTCACCAGGGGTCGGGGAAGAGACCCAGTACTTC. Translating it yields CASSPGVGEETQYF.